The present TCR beta chain was sequenced within a study of early T cells in non-severe SARS-CoV-2 infection. For the study at large: Bulk RNA isolated from unsorted whole blood underwent sequencing; chains were not paired. Whole-study findings and limits: VDJdb matching skewed toward anti-spike CD8 responses, missing private and CD4 specificities.

Attached unique molecular identifiers marked individual cDNA molecules. One entry per CDR3 protein results from TCRdb running MiXCR on the 5' RACE reads. Of 20,000 to 30,000 distinct CDR3 sequences listed, around 5.1% are singletons. The CDR3 is made up of 15 amino acids. CDR1 SGHAT and CDR2 FQNNGV come from the germline V gene. Trimming cost V 0 bases and J 5 bases, with 13 bases left between them. This clonotype has at least ten counts. No antigen is known for it. The specimen was whole blood. The receptor comes from an adult who was a healthcare worker with PCR-confirmed SARS-CoV-2 infection or an uninfected control (not recorded which). The chain carries TRBV11-2 and TRBJ2-5; TRBD2 might be the D (5 bases). Written as DNA, the CDR3 is TGTGCCAGCAGCTTAGAAATAGGGCCGGGGGAGACCCAGTACTTC. Amino acids: CASSLEIGPGETQYF.